This T cell receptor beta chain was identified during a study of T cells after yellow fever vaccination (dated by TCRdb to between 2018 and 2020). Describing the broader study: The SMART-Seq v4 Ultra Low Input RNA kit was used to prepare libraries from fractions with low cell numbers. Blood was drawn at multiple timepoints before and after primary and secondary immunization, with bulk PBMC replicates and cell subsets isolated. To track T-cell clones before and after primary and booster YFV17D yellow fever vaccination, bulk TCR alpha and beta repertoires were sequenced longitudinally. Two healthy male donors made up the cohort, one aged 18 to 30 years and the other aged 30 to 39 years. General findings and caveats noted by the study authors: Most clones expanded after primary vaccination (around 96% of CD4 and 80% to 90% of CD8) were re-detected after the booster, suggesting that broad memory maintenance occurred. The study included only two donors, which limits how far the findings can be generalized. A small fraction of clonotypes appeared in both the CD4 and CD8 compartments, likely as a result of convergent recombination. Compared with the primary T-cell response, the secondary T-cell response was faster but weaker, reaching its peak on day 5 rather than on day 15. Computational filtering was required because FACS-sorted repertoires could contain abundant contaminating clonotypes from the bulk population.

Counted from cysteine to phenylalanine, this CDR3 has 14 amino acids. Solely the CDR3 DNA is kept, with 42 bases framed from the first base. CDR1 SGHNT and CDR2 YYREEE were looked up in the germline V gene (reference sequence). Germline trimming amounts to 3 bases on V and 5 bases on J, with 7 as the count of junction bases outside the gene matches. In the paper's terms, the treatment or condition label means: live attenuated yellow fever vaccine strain. A standard Ficoll-Paque protocol was used to isolate PBMCs from peripheral blood. Dynabeads CD4 and CD8 positive selection kits were used to isolate the CD4 and CD8 T-cell fractions. TriZol was used to extract RNA from bulk PBMCs, from CD4 and CD8 fractions, and from dextramer-positive and dextramer-negative fractions. Synthesis of TCR cDNA relied on 5'RACE template switching, a step that introduced a universal primer site along with unique molecular identifiers. Priming of cDNA synthesis was performed from both the TCR alpha and TCR beta constant segments. Library amplification used two PCR steps, and the second PCR step added sample barcodes and sequencing adapters. Sequencing of libraries was done on Illumina HiSeq 2500 (2x100 bp) or NovaSeq (2x150 bp). For the original study's pipeline: MIGEC was used to demultiplex reads and collapse the reads into UMI consensus sequences, and MiXCR was used for V(D)J alignment. Using edgeR on replicate PBMC samples, clonotypes were called vaccine-responding if FDR was below 0.01 and the log2 fold change was above 5 up to day 15. Each bulk clonotype received a CD4 or CD8 identity based on whether the sequenced CD4 or CD8 repertoire contained that clonotype at higher abundance. TCRdb's own reprocessing of the public reads used fastp at Q25 and MiXCR and kept productive beta chains. When rows share a CDR3 protein, they turn into one entry using the most common DNA and genes. The V and J calls shown here were made by TCRdb, not taken from the authors' results. Within this sample are approximately 120,000 distinct CDR3 sequences, with under 8.5% of them counted one time only. Roughly 2.6% of the sample comes from the top ten.

Remarks on this clonotype: What this receptor recognizes is not known. It has no much larger one-base neighbor in the sample; base qualities were not kept.

This TCR was recovered from a young man who received the YFV17D yellow fever vaccine. The V gene is TRBV5-4 and the J gene is TRBJ2-5, and TRBD1 matches 7 of the central bases. The sample consisted of CD4+ T cells sorted from PBMCs, taken 10 to 11 days after the first yellow fever vaccination. The CDR3 in this case is CASSSDTGDETQYF. The sequenced DNA is TGTGCCAGCAGCTCAGACACAGGGGACGAGACCCAGTACTTC.